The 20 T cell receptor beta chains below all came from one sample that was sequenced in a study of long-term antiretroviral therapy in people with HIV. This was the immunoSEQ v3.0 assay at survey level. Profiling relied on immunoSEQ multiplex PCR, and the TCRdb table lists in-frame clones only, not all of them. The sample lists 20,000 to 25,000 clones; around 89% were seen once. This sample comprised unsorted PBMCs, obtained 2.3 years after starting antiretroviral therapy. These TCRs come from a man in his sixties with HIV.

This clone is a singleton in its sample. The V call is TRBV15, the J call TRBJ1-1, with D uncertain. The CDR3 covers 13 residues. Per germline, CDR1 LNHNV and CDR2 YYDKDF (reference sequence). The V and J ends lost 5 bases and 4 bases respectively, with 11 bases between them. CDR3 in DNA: TGTGCCACCAGCGTGAGGCGTGCCACTGAAGCTTTCTTT. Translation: CATSVRRATEAFF.

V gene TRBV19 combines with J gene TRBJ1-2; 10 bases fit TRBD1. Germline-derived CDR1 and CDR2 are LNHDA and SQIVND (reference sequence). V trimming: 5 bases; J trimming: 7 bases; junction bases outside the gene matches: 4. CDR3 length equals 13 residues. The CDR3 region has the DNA TGTGCCAGTAGTCAGGACAGGGGGATTGGCTACACCTTC. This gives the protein CASSQDRGIGYTF.

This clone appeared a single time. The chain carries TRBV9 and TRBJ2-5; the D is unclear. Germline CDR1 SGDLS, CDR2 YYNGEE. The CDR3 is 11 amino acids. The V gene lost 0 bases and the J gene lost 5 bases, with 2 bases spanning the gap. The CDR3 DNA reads TGTGCCAGCAGCGTAGCGGAGACCCAGTACTTC. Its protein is CASSVAETQYF.

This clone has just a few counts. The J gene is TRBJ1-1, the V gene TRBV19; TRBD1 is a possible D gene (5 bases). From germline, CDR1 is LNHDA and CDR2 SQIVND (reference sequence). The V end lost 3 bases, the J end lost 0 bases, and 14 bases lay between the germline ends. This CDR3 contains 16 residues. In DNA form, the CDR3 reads TGTGCCAGTAGTATCGCAGGGCGGAGCATGAACACTGAAGCTTTCTTT. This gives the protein CASSIAGRSMNTEAFF.

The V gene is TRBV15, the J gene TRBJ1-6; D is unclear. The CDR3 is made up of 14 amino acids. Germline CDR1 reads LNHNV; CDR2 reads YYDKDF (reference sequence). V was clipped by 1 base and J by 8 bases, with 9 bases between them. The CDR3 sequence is CATSRGPGDSPLHF. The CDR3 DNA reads TGTGCCACCAGCAGAGGACCCGGAGATTCACCCCTCCACTTT.

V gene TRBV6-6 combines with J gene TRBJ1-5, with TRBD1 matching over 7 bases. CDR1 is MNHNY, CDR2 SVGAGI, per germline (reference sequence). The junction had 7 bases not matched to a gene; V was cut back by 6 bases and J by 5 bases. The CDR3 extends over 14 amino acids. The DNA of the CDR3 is TGTGCCAGCAGGACCGGGACAGTCTATCAGCCCCAGCATTTT. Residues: CASRTGTVYQPQHF.

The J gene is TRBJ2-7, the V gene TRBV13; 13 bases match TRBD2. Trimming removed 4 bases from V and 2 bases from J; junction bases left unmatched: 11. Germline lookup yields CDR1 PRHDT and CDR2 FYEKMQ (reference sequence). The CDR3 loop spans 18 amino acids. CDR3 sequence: CASSSWTSGGGRPYEQYF. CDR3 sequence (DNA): TGTGCCAGCAGCTCCTGGACTAGCGGGGGAGGTCGCCCCTACGAGCAGTACTTC.

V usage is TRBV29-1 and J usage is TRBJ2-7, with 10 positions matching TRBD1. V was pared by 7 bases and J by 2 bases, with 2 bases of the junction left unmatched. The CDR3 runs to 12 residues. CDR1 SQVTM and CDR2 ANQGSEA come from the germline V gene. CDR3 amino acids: CSGGQGAYEQYF. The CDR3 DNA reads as TGCAGCGGAGGACAGGGGGCCTACGAGCAGTACTTC.

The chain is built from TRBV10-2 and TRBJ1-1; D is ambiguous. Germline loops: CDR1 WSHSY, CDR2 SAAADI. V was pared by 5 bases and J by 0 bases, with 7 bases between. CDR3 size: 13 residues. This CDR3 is CASSLGMNTEAFF. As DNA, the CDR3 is TGCGCCAGCAGTCTTGGAATGAACACTGAAGCTTTCTTT.

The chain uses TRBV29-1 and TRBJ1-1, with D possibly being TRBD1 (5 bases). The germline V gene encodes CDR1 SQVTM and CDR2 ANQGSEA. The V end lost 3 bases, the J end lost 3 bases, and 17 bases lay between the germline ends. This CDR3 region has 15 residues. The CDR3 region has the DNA TGCAGCGTTGACAGGGCTGGGATGGCCCACACTGAAGCTTTCTTT. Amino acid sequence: CSVDRAGMAHTEAFF.

The CDR3 region has the DNA TGCAGCGTTGGACAGGGAGCAGAGACCCAGTACTTC. As protein: CSVGQGAETQYF. This chain links TRBV29-1 with TRBJ2-5; 7 bases are a match to TRBD1. J lost 4 bases, V lost 4 bases, and 3 bases had no gene match. CDR1 SQVTM and CDR2 ANQGSEA come from the germline V gene. There are 12 residues in the CDR3.

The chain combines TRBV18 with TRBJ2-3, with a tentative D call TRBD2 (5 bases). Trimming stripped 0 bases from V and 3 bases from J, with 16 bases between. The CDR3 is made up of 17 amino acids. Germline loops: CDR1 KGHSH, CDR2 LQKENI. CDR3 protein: CASSPPPASSATDTQYF. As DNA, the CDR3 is TGTGCCAGCTCACCACCACCGGCTAGCTCGGCGACAGATACGCAGTATTTT.

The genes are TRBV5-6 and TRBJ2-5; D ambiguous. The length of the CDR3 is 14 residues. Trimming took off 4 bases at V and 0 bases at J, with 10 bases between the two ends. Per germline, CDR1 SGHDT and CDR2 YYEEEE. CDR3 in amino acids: CASSLHGHQETQYF. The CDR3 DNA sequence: TGTGCCAGCAGCCTCCACGGTCACCAAGAGACCCAGTACTTC.

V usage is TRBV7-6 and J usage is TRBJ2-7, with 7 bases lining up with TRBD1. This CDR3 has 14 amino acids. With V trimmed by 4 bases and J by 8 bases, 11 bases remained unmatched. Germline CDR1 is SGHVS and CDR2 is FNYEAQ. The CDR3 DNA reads TGTGCCAGCAGCTCAGGGACAGACCCTACGAAGCAGTACTTC. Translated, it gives CASSSGTDPTKQYF. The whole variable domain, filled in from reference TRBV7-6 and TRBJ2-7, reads GAGVSQSPRYKVTKRGQDVALRCDPISGHVSLYWYRQALGQGPEFLTYFNYEAQQDKSGLPNDRFSAERPEGSISTLTIQRTEQRDSAMYRCASSSGTDPTKQYFGPGTRLTVT.

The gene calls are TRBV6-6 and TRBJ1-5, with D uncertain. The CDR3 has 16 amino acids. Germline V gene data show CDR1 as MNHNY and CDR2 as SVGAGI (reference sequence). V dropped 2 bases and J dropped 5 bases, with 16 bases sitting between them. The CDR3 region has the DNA TGTGCCAGCAGTTACCCCCCTAGTGTAAGCGATCAGCCCCAGCATTTT. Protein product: CASSYPPSVSDQPQHF.

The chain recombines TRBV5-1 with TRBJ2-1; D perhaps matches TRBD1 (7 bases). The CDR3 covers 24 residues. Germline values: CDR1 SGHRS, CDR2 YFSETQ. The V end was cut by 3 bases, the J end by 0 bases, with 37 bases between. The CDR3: CASSSTGGRVGGKAGESSYNEQFF. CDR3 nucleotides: TGCGCCAGCAGCTCTACCGGGGGCAGGGTAGGGGGCAAAGCGGGCGAAAGCTCCTACAATGAGCAGTTCTTC. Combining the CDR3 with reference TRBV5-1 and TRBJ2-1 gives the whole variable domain KAGVTQTPRYLIKTRGQQVTLSCSPISGHRSVSWYQQTPGQGLQFLFEYFSETQRNKGNFPGRFSGRQFSNSRSEMNVSTLELGDSALYLCASSSTGGRVGGKAGESSYNEQFFGPGTRLTVL.

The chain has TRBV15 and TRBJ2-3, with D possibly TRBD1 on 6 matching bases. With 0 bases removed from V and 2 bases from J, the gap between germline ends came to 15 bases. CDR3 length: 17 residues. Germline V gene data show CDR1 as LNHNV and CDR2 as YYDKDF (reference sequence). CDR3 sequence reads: CATSRDSRQGHTDTQYF. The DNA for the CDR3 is TGTGCCACCAGCAGAGATTCACGTCAGGGGCACACAGATACGCAGTATTTT.

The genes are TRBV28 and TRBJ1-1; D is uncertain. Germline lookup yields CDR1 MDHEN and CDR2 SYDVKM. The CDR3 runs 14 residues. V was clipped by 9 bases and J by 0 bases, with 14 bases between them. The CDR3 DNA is TGTGCCAGTGCCCTTGGGCAGCTGAACACTGAAGCTTTCTTT. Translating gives CASALGQLNTEAFF.

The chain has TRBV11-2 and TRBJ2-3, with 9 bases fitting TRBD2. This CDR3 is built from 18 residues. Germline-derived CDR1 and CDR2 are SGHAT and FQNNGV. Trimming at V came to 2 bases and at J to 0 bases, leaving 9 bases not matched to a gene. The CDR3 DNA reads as TGTGCCAGCAGCTTATCGGCGGGAGGGCCGCCAAGCACAGATACGCAGTATTTT. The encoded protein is CASSLSAGGPPSTDTQYF.

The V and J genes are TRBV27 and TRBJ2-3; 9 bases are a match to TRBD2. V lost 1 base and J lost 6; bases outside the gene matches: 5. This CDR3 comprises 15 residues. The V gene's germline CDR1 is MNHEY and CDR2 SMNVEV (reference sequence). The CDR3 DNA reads TGTGCCAGCAGTTTATTTGCGGGGGGGGAGGATACGCAGTATTTT. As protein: CASSLFAGGEDTQYF.